This TCR beta chain originates from a study of cytomegalovirus exposure and HLA in healthy donors. Across the whole study: Genotyping of under 500 donors showed that about 83% belonged to the Caucasian-associated ancestry cluster. General observations from the study: TCR beta V segments were, for the most part, productive about 87% or about 30% of the time in an earlier analysis. Exclusion applied to some V segments, including TRBV6-2 and TRBV6-3, as they were indistinguishable. The study reported that TCR beta sequences accurately predicted HLA-A and HLA-B alleles in most subjects.

The V end lost 4 bases, the J end lost 8 bases, and 15 bases lay between the germline ends. This CDR3 region has 14 residues. Germline V CDR1 and CDR2: SGHNT, YYREEE (reference sequence). This clone appeared once. Its antigen is unidentified. With 60 Vbeta and 13 Jbeta primers, the PCR was carried out. Profiling relied on immunoSEQ multiplex PCR, and the TCRdb table lists in-frame clones only, not all of them. The table shows 90,000 to 140,000 clones, with 75% to 85% occurring only once. The clonotype was recovered from a man aged 30 to 39 in good health and CMV-seronegative. Sequencing used PBMCs. The rearrangement links TRBV5-4 to TRBJ1-4; perhaps TRBD1 as D (6 bases). This chain's CDR3 is CASSQDSRGEKLFF. The CDR3 DNA reads TGTGCCAGCAGCCAGGACAGCCGAGGGGAAAAACTGTTTTTT.